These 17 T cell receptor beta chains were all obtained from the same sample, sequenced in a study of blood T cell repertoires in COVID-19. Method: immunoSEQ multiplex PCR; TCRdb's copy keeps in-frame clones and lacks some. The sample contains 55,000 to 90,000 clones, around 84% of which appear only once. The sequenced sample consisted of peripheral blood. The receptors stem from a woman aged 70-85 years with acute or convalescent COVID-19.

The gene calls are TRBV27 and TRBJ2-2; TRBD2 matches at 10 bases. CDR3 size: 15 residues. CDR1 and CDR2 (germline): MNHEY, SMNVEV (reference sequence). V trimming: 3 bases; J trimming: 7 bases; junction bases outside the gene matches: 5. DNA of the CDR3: TGTGCCAGCAGTTTGGTACTAGCGGGATTCGGGGAGCTGTTTTTT. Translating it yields CASSLVLAGFGELFF.

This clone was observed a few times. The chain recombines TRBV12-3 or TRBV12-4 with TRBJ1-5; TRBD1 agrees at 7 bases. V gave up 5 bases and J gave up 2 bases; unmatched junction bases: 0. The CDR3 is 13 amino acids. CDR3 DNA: TGTGCCAGCAGTGGACAGGGCAATCAGCCCCAGCATTTT. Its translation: CASSGQGNQPQHF.

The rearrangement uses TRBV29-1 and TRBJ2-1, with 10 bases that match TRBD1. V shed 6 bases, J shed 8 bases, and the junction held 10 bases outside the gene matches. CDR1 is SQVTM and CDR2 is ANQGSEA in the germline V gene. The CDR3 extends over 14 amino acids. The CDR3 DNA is TGCAGCGTCGCCGGGACAGGGGAATGGGATGAGCAGTTCTTC. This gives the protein CSVAGTGEWDEQFF.

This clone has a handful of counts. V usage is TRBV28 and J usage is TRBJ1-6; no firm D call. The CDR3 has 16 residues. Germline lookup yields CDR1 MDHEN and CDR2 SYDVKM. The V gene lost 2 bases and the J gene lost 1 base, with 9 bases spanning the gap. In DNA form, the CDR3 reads TGTGCCAGCAGTTTACCCTCGGGGTCCTATAATTCACCCCTCCACTTT. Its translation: CASSLPSGSYNSPLHF.

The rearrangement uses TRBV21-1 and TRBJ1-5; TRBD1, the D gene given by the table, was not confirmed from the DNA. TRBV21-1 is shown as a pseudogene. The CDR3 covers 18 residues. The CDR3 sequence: CASSKKAGQGEYNQPQHF. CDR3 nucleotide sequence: TGTGCCAGCAGCAAAAAGGCCGGACAGGGCGAGTACAATCAGCCCCAGCATTTT.

For the CDR3, the DNA is TGCGCCAGCAGTGTCGCAGCTAACTATGGCTACACCTTC. This gives the protein CASSVAANYGYTF. The chain carries TRBV10-1 and TRBJ1-2; D unclear. The CDR3 consists of 13 residues. V shed 4 bases and J shed 0 bases, with 6 bases lying between them. Germline lookup yields CDR1 WNHNN and CDR2 SYGVQD (reference sequence).

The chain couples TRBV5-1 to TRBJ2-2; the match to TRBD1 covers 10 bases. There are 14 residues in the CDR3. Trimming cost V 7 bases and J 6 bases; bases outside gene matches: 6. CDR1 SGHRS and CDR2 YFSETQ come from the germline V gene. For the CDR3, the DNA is TGCGCCAGCTCGGGACAGGGGACGTCCGGGGAGCTGTTTTTT. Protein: CASSGQGTSGELFF.

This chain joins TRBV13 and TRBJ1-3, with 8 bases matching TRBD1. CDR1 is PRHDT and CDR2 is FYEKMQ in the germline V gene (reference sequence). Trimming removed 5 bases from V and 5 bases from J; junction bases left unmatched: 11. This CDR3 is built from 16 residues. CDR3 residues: CASSLKGQGGRNTIYF. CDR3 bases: TGTGCCAGCAGCCTCAAAGGACAGGGAGGGAGAAACACCATATATTTT.

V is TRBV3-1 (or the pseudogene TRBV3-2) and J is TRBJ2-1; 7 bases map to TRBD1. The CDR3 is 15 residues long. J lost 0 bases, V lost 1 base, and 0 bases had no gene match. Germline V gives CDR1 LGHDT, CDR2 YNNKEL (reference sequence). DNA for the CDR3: TGTGCCAGCAGCCAAGGACAGGGCTCCTACAATGAGCAGTTCTTC. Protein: CASSQGQGSYNEQFF.

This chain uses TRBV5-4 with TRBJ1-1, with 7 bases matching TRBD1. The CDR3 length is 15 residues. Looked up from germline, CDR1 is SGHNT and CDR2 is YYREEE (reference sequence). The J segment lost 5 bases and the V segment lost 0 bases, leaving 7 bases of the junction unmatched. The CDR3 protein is CASSLAPQQGTEAFF. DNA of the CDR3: TGTGCCAGCAGCTTGGCTCCGCAACAGGGGACTGAAGCTTTCTTT.

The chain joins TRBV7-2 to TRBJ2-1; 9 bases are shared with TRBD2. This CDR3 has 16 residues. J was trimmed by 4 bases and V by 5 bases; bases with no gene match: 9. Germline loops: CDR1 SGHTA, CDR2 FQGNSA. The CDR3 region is CASSGYSGGIYNEQFF. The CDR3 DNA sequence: TGTGCCAGCAGCGGCTATAGCGGGGGTATTTACAATGAGCAGTTCTTC.

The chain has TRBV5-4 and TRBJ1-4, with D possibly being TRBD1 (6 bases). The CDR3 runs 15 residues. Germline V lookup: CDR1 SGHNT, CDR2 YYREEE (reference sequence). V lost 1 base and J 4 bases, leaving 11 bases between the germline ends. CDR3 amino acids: CASSLRGGDNEKLFF. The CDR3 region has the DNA TGTGCCAGCAGCTTGAGGGGGGGCGATAATGAAAAACTGTTTTTT.

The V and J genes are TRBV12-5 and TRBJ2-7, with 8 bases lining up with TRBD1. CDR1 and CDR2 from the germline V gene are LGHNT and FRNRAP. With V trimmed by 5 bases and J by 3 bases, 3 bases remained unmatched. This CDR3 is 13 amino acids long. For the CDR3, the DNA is TGTGCTAGTGGTGAAGACAGGGGCTACGAGCAGTACTTC. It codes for CASGEDRGYEQYF. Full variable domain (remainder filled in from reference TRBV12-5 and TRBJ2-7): DARVTQTPRHKVTEMGQEVTMRCQPILGHNTVFWYRQTMMQGLELLAYFRNRAPLDDSGMPKDRFSAEMPDATLATLKIQPSEPRDSAVYFCASGEDRGYEQYFGPGTRLTVT.

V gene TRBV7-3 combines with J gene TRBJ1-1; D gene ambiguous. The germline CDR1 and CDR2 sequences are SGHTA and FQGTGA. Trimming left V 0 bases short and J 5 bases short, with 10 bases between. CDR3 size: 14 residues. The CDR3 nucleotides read TGTGCCAGCAGCTTAACCGGGTCGGGTACTGAAGCTTTCTTT. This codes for CASSLTGSGTEAFF. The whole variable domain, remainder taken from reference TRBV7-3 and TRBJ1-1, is GAGVSQTPSNKVTEKGKYVELRCDPISGHTALYWYRQSLGQGPEFLIYFQGTGAADDSGLPNDRFFAVRPEGSVSTLKIQRTERGDSAVYLCASSLTGSGTEAFFGQGTRLTVV.

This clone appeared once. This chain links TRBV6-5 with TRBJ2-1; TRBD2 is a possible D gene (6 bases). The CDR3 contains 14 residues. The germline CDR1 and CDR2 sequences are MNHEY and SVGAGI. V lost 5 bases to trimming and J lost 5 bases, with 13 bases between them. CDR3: CASSPPGLNNEQFF. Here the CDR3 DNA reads TGTGCCAGCAGTCCCCCGGGACTCAACAATGAGCAGTTCTTC.

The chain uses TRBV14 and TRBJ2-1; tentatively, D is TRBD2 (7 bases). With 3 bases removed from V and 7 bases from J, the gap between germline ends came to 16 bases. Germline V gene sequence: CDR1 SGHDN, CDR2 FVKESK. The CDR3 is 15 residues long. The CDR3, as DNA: TGTGCCAGCAGCCATTTCGGGGGGCCGGGGAATGAGCAGTTCTTC. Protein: CASSHFGGPGNEQFF. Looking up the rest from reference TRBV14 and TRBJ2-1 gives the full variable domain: EAGVTQFPSHSVIEKGQTVTLRCDPISGHDNLYWYRRVMGKEIKFLLHFVKESKQDESGMPNNRFLAERTGGTYSTLKVQPAELEDSGVYFCASSHFGGPGNEQFFGPGTRLTVL.

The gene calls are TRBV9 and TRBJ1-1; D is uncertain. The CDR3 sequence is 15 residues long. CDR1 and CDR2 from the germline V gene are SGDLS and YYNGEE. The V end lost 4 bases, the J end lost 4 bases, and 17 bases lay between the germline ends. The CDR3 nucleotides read TGTGCCAGCAGCCCCCGGACGGAGGAATTCACTGAAGCTTTCTTT. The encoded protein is CASSPRTEEFTEAFF.